The present T cell receptor (beta chain) was sequenced within a study of shared clonotypes between healthy human individuals (dated by TCRdb to about 2020). As for the study more broadly: A couple of women and a few men aged 18 to 49 years were included in the cohort. To estimate repertoire size and how much clonotypes are shared between individuals, the study performed deep sequencing of blood TCR repertoires from about 5 healthy adults. To increase sequencing depth and limit assay-specific biases, TCR repertoire library preparation and sequencing were carried out by different laboratories using diverse techniques. Between about 0.85 and 8.9 billion PBMCs per donor were obtained by leukapheresis. What the study reported, not specific to this receptor: Only blood was sampled, and tissue TCR repertoires likely differ from those in blood. The genetic and exposure-history diversity represented was limited by the small number of donors. Pairwise subsampling indicated that sequencing depth was expected to affect the degree of clonotype sharing among donors.

From the cysteine up to the phenylalanine, the CDR3 has a length of 13 residues. The kept DNA is CDR3 alone, 39 bases in frame from the first base. According to the germline V gene, CDR1 reads SGHRS and CDR2 reads YFSETQ. V loses 4 bases of germline sequence and J loses 1 base, and the interval between the two ends is 6 bases. The donors were healthy, HIV-negative adults who had no recently reported acute infections or vaccinations. Every donor was a Caucasian adult living in Nashville, Tennessee, USA. For unsorted samples, some 100 million PBMCs were counted, and genomic DNA was extracted using the QIAamp DNA Blood Mini kit. After blood collection by leukapheresis, PBMCs were isolated using Ficoll-Histopaque density gradient centrifugation and then cryopreserved in the vapor phase of liquid nitrogen. This clone was seen repeatedly, ten times or more. The antigen this receptor binds is unknown. No quality values exist for individual bases; no much larger clone is one base distant.

Using the deep immunoSEQ assay, multiplex PCR amplified TCR CDR3 regions from genomic DNA. For each cell subset, the extracted genomic DNA was distributed evenly across all wells of several immunoSEQ 96-well plates, and each plate served as one replicate. Each replicate PCR for unsorted PBMC received about 310 ng genomic DNA, equal to tens of thousands of T cell genomes. Genomic DNA from unsorted PBMC was sequenced over ten immunoSEQ deep assay plates. Purified libraries were quantified with a Qubit 3.0 fluorometer, sized on a Bioanalyzer 2100, and re-quantified with the KAPA Library Quantification kit. Every immunoSEQ 96-well plate was sequenced on a dedicated single-read 150-cycle Illumina NextSeq 550 flow cell. The paper's data handling went like this. The immunoSEQ output contained only junctional sequences without quality scores, so filtering could not match that applied to full-length reads. Sequences were annotated with PyIR, a Python wrapper for IgBLAST v1.9, using IMGT germline references to assign V/J genes and CDR3. Reads were removed for weak V/J assignments (E-value above 1e-6), missing CDR3, stop codons, out-of-frame junctions, or ambiguous translated residues. V3J clonotypes were defined as sequences sharing an identical inferred V gene, J gene, and CDR3 amino acid sequence. Percentage overlap between repertoires was calculated by dividing the number of shared unique clonotypes by the size of the smaller repertoire. Three approaches were used to assess repertoire richness: RTK rarefaction, the Chao1 estimator, and Recon v2.1 estimates of unobserved clonotypes. TCRdb provides this immuneACCESS table in a form limited to in-frame rearrangements. Some clones are lacking; in checked studies, under half of them reflect an unresolved V gene, and why the rest are absent is not known. V, J and clone size reflect that table, while D and trimming were determined from the DNA. This sample gives hundreds of thousands of clones in total; 70% to 80% of them show up just once. Of the sample, 9.5% to 15% falls within the top ten clones.

The V and J segments used are TRBV5-1 and TRBJ1-3; the D segment cannot be called with confidence. Sequencing input: PBMCs. The source is a woman between 40 and 50 years old in good health. Some clones in this sample may be carry-over from other donors' samples. CDR3 protein: CASSQDSGNTIYF. Here is the DNA: TGCGCCAGCAGCCAGGATTCTGGAAACACCATATATTTT.